The present entry profiles one TCR beta chain with its context. The sample comes from a study of blood T cell repertoires in COVID-19. In the study overall: Acute-phase and convalescent COVID-19 samples originated in the United States, Italy and Spain.

The CDR3 is 13 residues long. CDR1 and CDR2 (germline): MNHEY, SMNVEV (reference sequence). V was clipped by 8 bases and J by 12 bases, with 23 bases between them. The table came from immunoSEQ multiplex PCR; TCRdb's copy has only in-frame clones and leaves some out. The repertoire has about 170,000 clones, approximately 86% of them found once; the top ten carry 6.5% to 7.5%. This receptor was taken from a man older than 75 with COVID-19, enrolled during active disease. The chain joins TRBV27 to TRBJ2-7; the D gene is possibly TRBD1 (6 bases). Sequenced material: peripheral blood. CDR3 nucleotide sequence: TGTGCCAGCTGGCCACAGGGCGACTCCCGGCGGTACTTC. Translated: CASWPQGDSRRYF.